A single sample gave rise to the 30 T cell receptor beta chains below, sequenced in a study of blood T cell repertoires in COVID-19. Clones were sequenced by immunoSEQ multiplex PCR, and TCRdb holds only the in-frame ones, with some missing. This sample has 150,000 to 200,000 clones, with 80% to 90% found just once. Material for sequencing was peripheral blood. Receptor source: a man aged 55-75 years with acute or convalescent COVID-19.

The CDR3 region has the DNA TGTGCCAGCAGCCCCCAGGGGGTGCCCGGCTACGAGCAGTACTTC. Amino acids: CASSPQGVPGYEQYF. The chain joins TRBV3-1 (or the pseudogene TRBV3-2) to TRBJ2-7; 7 bases match TRBD1. The CDR3 spans 15 residues. The germline V gene encodes CDR1 LGHDT and CDR2 YNNKEL (reference sequence). Trimming cost V 4 bases and J 3 bases; bases outside gene matches: 9.

With respect to this clone: One end of the junction fails to match germline, which may point to a read error. V and J are TRBV3-1 (or the pseudogene TRBV3-2) and TRBJ2-7, with 8 bases aligning to TRBD1. The CDR3 runs to 12 residues. Germline V gene data show CDR1 as LGHDT and CDR2 as YNNKEL (reference sequence). CDR3 protein: CASSQGPGQETF. CDR3 DNA: TGTGCCAGCAGTCAAGGCCCGGGACAGGAAACCTTC.

The J gene is TRBJ1-2, the V gene TRBV27, with 8 bases fitting TRBD1. Germline V CDR1 and CDR2: MNHEY, SMNVEV (reference sequence). There are 14 residues in the CDR3. V lost 5 bases to trimming and J lost 0 bases; unmatched junction nucleotides: 2. Here the CDR3 DNA reads TGTGCCAGCAGTCGGACAGGGTCTAACTATGGCTACACCTTC. Amino acids: CASSRTGSNYGYTF.

The chain carries TRBV4-1 and TRBJ2-3, with 11 bases identical to TRBD2. CDR1 and CDR2 from the germline V gene are MGHRA and YSYEKL. This CDR3 contains 16 residues. The trim removed 4 bases at V and 6 bases at J, leaving 9 bases unmatched. The CDR3 region is CASSRGTSGLRDTQYF. Written as DNA, the CDR3 is TGCGCCAGCAGCCGCGGGACTAGCGGCCTCCGGGATACGCAGTATTTT.

This clone has a single count. This chain links TRBV4-1 with TRBJ2-1, with TRBD2 matching 10 bases. CDR1 and CDR2 (germline): MGHRA, YSYEKL. V gave up 1 base and J gave up 9 bases; unmatched junction bases: 6. The CDR3 length is 15 residues. CDR3 nucleotide sequence: TGCGCCAGCAGCCAAGGGGCTAGCGGGAGAGGTGAGCAGTTCTTC. This codes for CASSQGASGRGEQFF.

This sequence joins TRBV4-3 and TRBJ1-4, with 7 bases that match TRBD1. The CDR3 totals 18 residues. CDR1 and CDR2 (germline): LGHNA, YSLEER. V gave up 2 bases and J gave up 0 bases; unmatched junction bases: 9. DNA of the CDR3: TGCGCCAGCAGCCAATCTACCGGGACAGAAGCAACTAATGAAAAACTGTTTTTT. It translates to CASSQSTGTEATNEKLFF.

The chain recombines TRBV19 with TRBJ1-1; the D is unclear. V lost 8 bases, J lost 4 bases, and 14 bases lay in between. The CDR3 covers 13 residues. In germline, CDR1 is LNHDA, CDR2 SQIVND (reference sequence). The CDR3 sequence is CASSFVPSTEAFF. CDR3 nucleotide sequence: TGTGCCAGTTCCTTTGTCCCTAGCACTGAAGCTTTCTTT.

The chain has TRBV6-5 and TRBJ2-7; D might be TRBD1 (5 bases). This CDR3 region has 15 residues. With 7 bases removed from V and 6 bases from J, the gap between germline ends came to 22 bases. CDR1 and CDR2 (germline): MNHEY, SVGAGI. In nucleotides, the CDR3 is TGTGCCAGCAACCTGAAAGGGTCAGGGTTTGTCGAGCAGTACTTC. Protein product: CASNLKGSGFVEQYF.

The rearrangement joins TRBV7-8 to TRBJ2-5, with D maybe TRBD1 (6 bases). Germline CDR1 reads SGHVS; CDR2 reads FQNEAQ. Trimming cost V 3 bases and J 2 bases, with 10 bases left between them. The CDR3 spans 14 residues. CDR3 nucleotide sequence: TGTGCCAGCAGCTTGGGACACCTTCAAGAGACCCAGTACTTC. Encoded protein: CASSLGHLQETQYF. Full variable domain (missing parts from reference TRBV7-8 and TRBJ2-5): GAGVSQSPRYKVAKRGQDVALRCDPISGHVSLFWYQQALGQGPEFLTYFQNEAQLDKSGLPSDRFFAERPEGSVSTLKIQRTQQEDSAVYLCASSLGHLQETQYFGPGTRLLVL.

V gene TRBV7-9 combines with J gene TRBJ2-5; D might be TRBD2 (6 bases). The CDR3 contains 14 residues. The V end lost 5 bases, the J end lost 5 bases, and 15 bases lay between the germline ends. CDR1 is SEHNR, CDR2 FQNEAQ, per germline (reference sequence). The CDR3 sequence: CASSEQRGLETQYF. The CDR3 nucleotides are TGTGCCAGCAGCGAACAACGGGGGTTGGAGACCCAGTACTTC.

The J gene is TRBJ2-1, the V gene TRBV4-1, with D possibly matching TRBD1 (6 bases). The V gene lost 0 bases and the J gene lost 7 bases, with 28 bases spanning the gap. Germline V gene sequence: CDR1 MGHRA, CDR2 YSYEKL. The CDR3 runs 20 residues. This CDR3 reads CASSQELSLGGRGRGNEQFF. The DNA of the CDR3 is TGCGCCAGCAGCCAAGAGCTGAGTCTGGGTGGCCGAGGCAGGGGTAATGAGCAGTTCTTC.

CDR3 nucleotides: TGTGCCACCAGCAGAGATAGGAGCGGGGGGGCATTTGTGGACACCGGGGAGCTGTTTTTT. Protein product: CATSRDRSGGAFVDTGELFF. The chain uses TRBV15 and TRBJ2-2; 10 bases are a match to TRBD2. CDR1 is LNHNV, CDR2 YYDKDF, per germline (reference sequence). The CDR3 sequence is 20 residues long. J was trimmed by 3 bases and V by 0 bases; bases with no gene match: 13. Full variable domain (outside the CDR3, taken from reference TRBV15 and TRBJ2-2): DAMVIQNPRYQVTQFGKPVTLSCSQTLNHNVMYWYQQKSSQAPKLLFHYYDKDFNNEADTPDNFQSRRPNTSFCFLDIRSPGLGDTAMYLCATSRDRSGGAFVDTGELFFGEGSRLTVL.

The chain employs TRBV7-9 and TRBJ1-1; 7 bases fit TRBD1. Looked up from germline, CDR1 is SEHNR and CDR2 is FQNEAQ (reference sequence). CDR3 length: 16 amino acids. The V gene end was trimmed by 1 base and the J gene end by 0 bases; junction bases not matched to a gene: 5. The CDR3 DNA sequence: TGTGCCAGCAGCTTAGGGACAGGCGAGATGAACACTGAAGCTTTCTTT. Translation: CASSLGTGEMNTEAFF.

The J gene is TRBJ2-5, the V gene TRBV5-4; D might be TRBD2 (7 bases). V gave up 3 bases and J gave up 4 bases, with 16 bases separating them. Germline CDR1 and CDR2: SGHNT and YYREEE (reference sequence). The CDR3 is 15 amino acids. CDR3 nucleotide sequence: TGTGCCAGCAGCTCCGGGGGGCTCGGTGGAGAGACCCAGTACTTC. It is translated as CASSSGGLGGETQYF.

This clone was recorded only once. The chain combines TRBV19 with TRBJ1-2, with 8 bases fitting TRBD1. CDR1 and CDR2 from the germline V gene are LNHDA and SQIVND (reference sequence). The ends lost 5 bases at V and 11 bases at J; junction bases unmatched: 10. The length of the CDR3 is 13 residues. The chain's CDR3 is CASSPPGQVGYTF. For the CDR3, the DNA is TGTGCCAGTAGTCCACCGGGACAGGTCGGGTACACCTTC.

The chain employs TRBV5-1 and TRBJ2-1, with 9 bases identical to TRBD2. Losses at the gene ends were 5 bases for V and 7 bases for J; bases not matched to a gene: 10. Per the germline V gene, CDR1 is SGHRS and CDR2 is YFSETQ. The CDR3 is 15 amino acids. The DNA for the CDR3 is TGCGCCAGCAGACTTAGCGGGGGCCCGATGAATGAGCAGTTCTTC. Its translation is CASRLSGGPMNEQFF.

The chain couples TRBV4-2 to TRBJ1-3, with D maybe TRBD1 (5 bases). There are 16 residues in the CDR3. V was pared by 1 base and J by 0 bases, with 10 bases between. The germline CDR1 and CDR2 sequences are LGHNA and YNFKEQ. The CDR3 is CASSQGGGSSGNTIYF. CDR3 sequence (DNA): TGTGCCAGCAGCCAAGGGGGGGGAAGCTCTGGAAACACCATATATTTT.

V is TRBV12-3 or TRBV12-4 and J is TRBJ1-6; a weak D match, TRBD1 (5 bases). The CDR3 length is 12 residues. Trimming shortened V by 2 bases and J by 14 bases, and 10 bases separated the two germline ends. The CDR3 DNA sequence: TGTGCCAGCAGTTTATCACAGGACACCCTCCACTTT. It codes for CASSLSQDTLHF.

J is TRBJ1-2 and V is TRBV4-1; weak D call: TRBD1 (5 bases). CDR3 length equals 16 residues. V was trimmed by 2 bases and J by 7 bases, leaving 20 bases between them. CDR1 and CDR2 from the germline V gene are MGHRA and YSYEKL. The CDR3 loop is CASSQRQGLHPSGYTF. CDR3 DNA sequence: TGCGCCAGCAGCCAAAGGCAGGGACTCCACCCAAGTGGCTACACCTTC.

The chain carries TRBV24-1 and TRBJ2-1, with D possibly matching TRBD2 (5 bases). V lost 5 bases and J lost 7, with 17 bases in between. This CDR3 has 15 residues. Germline assignment: CDR1 KGHDR and CDR2 SFDVKD. The CDR3 here is CATSAFSGSTNEQFF. CDR3 bases: TGTGCCACCAGTGCCTTTTCGGGGTCTACGAATGAGCAGTTCTTC.

The chain links TRBV7-2 to TRBJ1-1; the D is unclear. Germline values: CDR1 SGHTA, CDR2 FQGNSA. The germline V and J ends were trimmed by 1 base and 0 bases, with 6 bases remaining between them. The CDR3 is 14 residues long. CDR3 sequence: CASSLGHMNTEAFF. The DNA of the CDR3 is TGTGCCAGCAGCTTAGGGCACATGAACACTGAAGCTTTCTTT.

J is TRBJ1-4 and V is TRBV3-1 (or the pseudogene TRBV3-2), with 7 positions matching TRBD1. The germline CDR1 and CDR2 sequences are LGHDT and YNNKEL (reference sequence). This CDR3 is 14 amino acids long. The ends lost 0 bases at V and 7 bases at J; junction bases unmatched: 2. CDR3 bases: TGTGCCAGCAGCCAAGATCAGGGGGGTGAAAAACTGTTTTTT. Amino acid sequence: CASSQDQGGEKLFF.

The chain links TRBV15 to TRBJ1-6, with TRBD1 matching over 7 bases. J gave up 8 bases and V 3 bases, and 4 bases lay outside the gene matches. The CDR3 is made up of 14 amino acids. CDR1 is LNHNV, CDR2 YYDKDF, per germline (reference sequence). CDR3 amino acids: CATSRTGNDSPLHF. CDR3 DNA sequence: TGTGCCACCAGCAGGACAGGGAACGATTCACCCCTCCACTTT.

The CDR3 DNA reads as TGTGCCAGCAGCTCGACAGGGTCTGGAAACACCATATATTTT. It translates to CASSSTGSGNTIYF. The chain employs TRBV7-2 and TRBJ1-3; TRBD1 aligns across 7 bases. There are 14 residues in the CDR3. The ends lost 4 bases at V and 1 base at J; junction bases unmatched: 1. Germline V gene lookup returns CDR1 SGHTA and CDR2 FQGNSA.

The chain couples TRBV24-1 to TRBJ2-5, with a weak D call TRBD1 (7 bases). V was trimmed by 2 bases and J by 5 bases, leaving 17 bases between them. The CDR3 is 16 residues long. Germline values: CDR1 KGHDR, CDR2 SFDVKD. The CDR3 bases are TGTGCCACCAGTGATTCCTCGAAGACAGGGAGGGAGACCCAGTACTTC. Translating it yields CATSDSSKTGRETQYF.

V usage is TRBV5-5 and J usage is TRBJ1-5; D might be TRBD1 (6 bases). The CDR3 contains 15 residues. V was cut by 3 bases and J by 4 bases, with 14 bases left in between. Germline loops: CDR1 SGHKS, CDR2 YYEKEE (reference sequence). DNA of the CDR3: TGTGCCAGCAGCTCCAAAGGAACAGGGAATCAGCCCCAGCATTTT. The encoded protein is CASSSKGTGNQPQHF.

This chain joins TRBV14 and TRBJ1-3, with 7 nucleotides matching TRBD1. J was trimmed by 3 bases and V by 4 bases; bases with no gene match: 9. This CDR3 is built from 16 residues. CDR1 is SGHDN and CDR2 is FVKESK in the germline V gene. The chain's CDR3 is CASSPSEGARGNTIYF. CDR3 nucleotides: TGTGCCAGCAGCCCATCGGAGGGGGCGCGTGGAAACACCATATATTTT.

This chain connects TRBV7-9 to TRBJ2-1, with D possibly matching TRBD1 (5 bases). There are 14 residues in the CDR3. Trimming pared 6 bases from V and 5 bases from J, leaving 14 bases between. CDR1 SEHNR and CDR2 FQNEAQ come from the germline V gene (reference sequence). The CDR3 is CASRRSGSDNEQFF. DNA of the CDR3: TGTGCCAGCAGAAGGTCAGGGTCCGACAATGAGCAGTTCTTC.

CDR3: CASSLSTEAGRVQETQYF. CDR3 bases: TGTGCCAGCAGCTTAAGCACCGAGGCGGGGCGGGTCCAAGAGACCCAGTACTTC. J is TRBJ2-5 and V is TRBV7-9, with a tentative D call TRBD2 (6 bases). The V end was cut by 2 bases, the J end by 1 base, with 20 bases between. This CDR3 has 18 residues. Germline CDR1 reads SEHNR; CDR2 reads FQNEAQ (reference sequence).

The chain uses TRBV18 and TRBJ1-1, with a tentative D call TRBD1 (5 bases). Trimming pared 0 bases from V and 6 bases from J, leaving 14 bases between. Germline V gene lookup returns CDR1 KGHSH and CDR2 LQKENI. CDR3 size: 15 residues. The CDR3 reads CASSPPLRAGAEAFF. For the CDR3, the DNA is TGTGCCAGCTCACCACCGCTCAGGGCGGGGGCTGAAGCTTTCTTT.